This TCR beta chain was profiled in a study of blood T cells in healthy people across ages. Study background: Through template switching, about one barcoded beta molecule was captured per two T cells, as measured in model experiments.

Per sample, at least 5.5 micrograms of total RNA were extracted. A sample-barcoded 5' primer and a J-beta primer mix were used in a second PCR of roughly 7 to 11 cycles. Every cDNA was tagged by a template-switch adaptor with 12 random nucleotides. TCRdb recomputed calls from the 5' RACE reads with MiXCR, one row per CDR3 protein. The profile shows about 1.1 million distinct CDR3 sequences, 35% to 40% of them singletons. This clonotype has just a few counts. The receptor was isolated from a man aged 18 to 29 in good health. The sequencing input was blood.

CDR3 coding DNA: TGTGCCAGCAGCTCTAATCCAGGGGGCTACGAGCAGTACTTC. Residues: CASSSNPGGYEQYF. The chain employs TRBV7-8 and TRBJ2-7; 7 bases align to TRBD1. The CDR3 totals 14 residues. Germline values: CDR1 SGHVS, CDR2 FQNEAQ. After removal of 4 bases from V and 3 bases from J, the junction contained 6 bases not matched to a gene. Using reference TRBV7-8 and TRBJ2-7 for the parts outside the CDR3, the full variable domain is GAGVSQSPRYKVAKRGQDVALRCDPISGHVSLFWYQQALGQGPEFLTYFQNEAQLDKSGLPSDRFFAERPEGSVSTLKIQRTQQEDSAVYLCASSSNPGGYEQYFGPGTRLTVT.